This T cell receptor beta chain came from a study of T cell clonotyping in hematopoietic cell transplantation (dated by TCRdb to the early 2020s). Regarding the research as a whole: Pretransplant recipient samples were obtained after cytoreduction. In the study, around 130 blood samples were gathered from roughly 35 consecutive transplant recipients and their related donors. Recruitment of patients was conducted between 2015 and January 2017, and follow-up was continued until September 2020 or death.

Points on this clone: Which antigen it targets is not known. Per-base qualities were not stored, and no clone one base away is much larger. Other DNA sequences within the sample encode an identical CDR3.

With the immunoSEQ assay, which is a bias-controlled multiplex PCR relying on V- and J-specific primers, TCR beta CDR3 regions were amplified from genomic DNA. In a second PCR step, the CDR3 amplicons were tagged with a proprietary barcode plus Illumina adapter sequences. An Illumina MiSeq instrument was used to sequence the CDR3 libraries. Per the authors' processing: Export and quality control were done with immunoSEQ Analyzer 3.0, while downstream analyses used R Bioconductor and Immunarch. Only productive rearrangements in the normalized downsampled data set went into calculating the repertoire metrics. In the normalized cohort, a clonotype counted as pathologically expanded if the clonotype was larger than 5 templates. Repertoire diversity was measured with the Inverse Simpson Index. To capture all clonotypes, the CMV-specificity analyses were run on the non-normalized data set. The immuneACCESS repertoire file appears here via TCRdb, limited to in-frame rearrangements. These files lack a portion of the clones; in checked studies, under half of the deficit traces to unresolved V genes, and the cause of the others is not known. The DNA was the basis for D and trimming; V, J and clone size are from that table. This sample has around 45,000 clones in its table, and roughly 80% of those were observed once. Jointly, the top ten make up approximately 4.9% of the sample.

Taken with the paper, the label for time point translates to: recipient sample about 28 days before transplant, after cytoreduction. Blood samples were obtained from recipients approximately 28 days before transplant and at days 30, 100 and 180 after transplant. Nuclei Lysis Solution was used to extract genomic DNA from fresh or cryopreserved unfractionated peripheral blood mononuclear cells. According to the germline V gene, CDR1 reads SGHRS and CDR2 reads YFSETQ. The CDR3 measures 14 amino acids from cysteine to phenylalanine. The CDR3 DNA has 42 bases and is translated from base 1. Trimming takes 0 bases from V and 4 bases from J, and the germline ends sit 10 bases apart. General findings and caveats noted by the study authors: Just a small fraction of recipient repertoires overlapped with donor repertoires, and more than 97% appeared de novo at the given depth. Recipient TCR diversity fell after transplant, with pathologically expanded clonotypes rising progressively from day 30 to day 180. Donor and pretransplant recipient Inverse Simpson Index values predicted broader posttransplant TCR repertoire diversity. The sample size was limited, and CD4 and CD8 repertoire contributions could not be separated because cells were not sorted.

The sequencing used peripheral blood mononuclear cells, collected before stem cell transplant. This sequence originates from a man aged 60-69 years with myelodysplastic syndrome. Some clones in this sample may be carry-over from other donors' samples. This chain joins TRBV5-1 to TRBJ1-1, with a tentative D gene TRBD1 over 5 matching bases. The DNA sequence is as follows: TGCGCCAGCAGCTTGGTAGCGGGGGGCACTGAAGCTTTCTTT. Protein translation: CASSLVAGGTEAFF.